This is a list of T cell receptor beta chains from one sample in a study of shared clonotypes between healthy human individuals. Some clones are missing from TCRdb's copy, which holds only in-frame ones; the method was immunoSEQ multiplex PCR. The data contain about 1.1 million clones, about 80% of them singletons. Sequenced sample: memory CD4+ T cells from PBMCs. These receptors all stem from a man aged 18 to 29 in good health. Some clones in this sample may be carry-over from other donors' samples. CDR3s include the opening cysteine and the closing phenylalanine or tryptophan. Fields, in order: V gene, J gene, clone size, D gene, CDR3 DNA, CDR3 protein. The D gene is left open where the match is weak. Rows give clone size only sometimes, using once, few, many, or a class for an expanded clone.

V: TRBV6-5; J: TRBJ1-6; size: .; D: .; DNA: TGTGCCAGCCATAATCAAAGGGCGAGGATTTCACCCCTCCACTTT; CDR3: CASHNQRARISPLHF
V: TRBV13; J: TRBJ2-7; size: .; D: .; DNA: TGTGCCAGCAGCTTACGCCGGAGGGGCTTCTACGAGCAGTACTTC; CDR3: CASSLRRRGFYEQYF
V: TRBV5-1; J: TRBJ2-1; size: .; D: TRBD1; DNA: TGCGCCAGCAGCTTGGGGACAGGGGGACACAATGAGCAGTTCTTC; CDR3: CASSLGTGGHNEQFF
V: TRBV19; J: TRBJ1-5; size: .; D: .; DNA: TGTGCCAGTAGTATAGATGGGCCGGGGCAGCCCCAGCATTTT; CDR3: CASSIDGPGQPQHF
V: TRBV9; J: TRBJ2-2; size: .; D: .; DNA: TGTGCCAGCAGCCCCCGAGTGGTAGAAACCGGGGAGCTGTTTTTT; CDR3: CASSPRVVETGELFF
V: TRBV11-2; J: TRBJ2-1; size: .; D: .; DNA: TGTGCCAGCAGCTTAGCTGGTCGGAACAATGAGCAGTTCTTC; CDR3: CASSLAGRNNEQFF
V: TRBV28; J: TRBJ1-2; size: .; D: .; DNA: TGTGCCAGCAGTCGCATGATCAGATTTGGCTACACCTTC; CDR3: CASSRMIRFGYTF
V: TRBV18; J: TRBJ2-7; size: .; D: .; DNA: TGTGCCAGCTCACCAGGATCCTACGAGCAGTACTTC; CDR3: CASSPGSYEQYF
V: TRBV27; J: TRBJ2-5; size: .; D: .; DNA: TGTGCCAGCTCGGTAGGGGGCCAAGAGACCCAGTACTTC; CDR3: CASSVGGQETQYF
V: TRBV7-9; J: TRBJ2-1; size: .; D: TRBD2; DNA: TGTGCCAGCGCATCGACCGGGACTAGCGGTCGCAATGAGCAGTTCTTC; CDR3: CASASTGTSGRNEQFF
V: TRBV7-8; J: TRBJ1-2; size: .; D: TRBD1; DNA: TGTGCCAGCAGCTTAGCCGGGACAGGGTTTTACTATGGCTACACCTTC; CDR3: CASSLAGTGFYYGYTF
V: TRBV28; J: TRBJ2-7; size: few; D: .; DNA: TGTGCCAGCAGTGACCCTGGGCACACTCCGTTTTACGAGCAGTACTTC; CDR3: CASSDPGHTPFYEQYF
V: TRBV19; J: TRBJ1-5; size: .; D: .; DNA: TGTGCCAGTAAGGAACAGCACAATCAGCCCCAGCATTTT; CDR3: CASKEQHNQPQHF
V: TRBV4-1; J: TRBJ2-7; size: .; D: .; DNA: TGCGCCAGCAGCCAGACAGTCACCGGGGGTAGTTCCTACGAGCAGTACTTC; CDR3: CASSQTVTGGSSYEQYF
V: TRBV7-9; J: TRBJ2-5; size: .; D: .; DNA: TGTGCCAGCAGCTCAAGGGTCTTAAGGGAGACCCAGTACTTC; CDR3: CASSSRVLRETQYF
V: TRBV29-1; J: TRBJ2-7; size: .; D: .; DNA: TGCAGCGTTGGGACAGACTACGAGCAGTACTTC; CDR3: CSVGTDYEQYF
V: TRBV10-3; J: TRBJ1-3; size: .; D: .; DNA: TGTGCCATCAGAGGAGGGGGGTCTGGAAACACCATATATTTT; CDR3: CAIRGGGSGNTIYF
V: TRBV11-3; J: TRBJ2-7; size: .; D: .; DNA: TGTGCCAGCAGCTTGAAGGGCGTCGAGCAGTACTTC; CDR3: CASSLKGVEQYF
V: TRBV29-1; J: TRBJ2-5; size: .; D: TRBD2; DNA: TGCAGCGTGGATGGTGCGGGAGGGGGCCAAGAGACCCAGTACTTC; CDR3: CSVDGAGGGQETQYF
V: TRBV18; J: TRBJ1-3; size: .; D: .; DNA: TGTGCCAGCTCACCAGGGACGGCTGACTCTGGAAACACCATATATTTT; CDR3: CASSPGTADSGNTIYF
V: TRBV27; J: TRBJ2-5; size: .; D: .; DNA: TGTGCCAGCAAAAATAAGGAGACCCAGTACTTC; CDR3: CASKNKETQYF
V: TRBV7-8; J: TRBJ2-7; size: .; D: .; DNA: TGTGCCAGCAGCTTAGAGGCAGGGCTCTACGAGCAGTACTTC; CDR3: CASSLEAGLYEQYF
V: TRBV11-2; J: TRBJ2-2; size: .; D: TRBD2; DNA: TGTGCCAGCAGCGTAGCGGGAGGATACACCGGGGAGCTGTTTTTT; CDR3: CASSVAGGYTGELFF
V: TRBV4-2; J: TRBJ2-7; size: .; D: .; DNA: TGTGCCAGCAGCCAATCCGGAGCTAGCGTGAACTTC; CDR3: CASSQSGASVNF